These 13 T cell receptor beta chains originate from one sample sequenced in a study of shared clonotypes between healthy human individuals. Here immunoSEQ multiplex PCR was the method, and the copy in TCRdb shows in-frame clones only, minus some. The profile covers roughly 2.5 million clones, with around nine tenths appearing a single time and about 0.13% taken by the ten largest. The source material was naive CD4+ T cells sorted from blood. Subset described: CD45RA+ positively selected. Source of these receptors: a man aged 18 to 30 in good health.

The chain is built from TRBV30 and TRBJ1-1; D uncertain. Germline loops: CDR1 GTSNPN, CDR2 SVGIG (reference sequence). This CDR3 contains 14 residues. V was pared by 0 bases and J by 9 bases, with 17 bases between. This CDR3 is CAWSVHQFREKAFF. CDR3 sequence (DNA): TGTGCCTGGAGTGTACACCAATTTCGGGAAAAAGCTTTCTTT.

To note about this clone: The sample carries other DNA sequences with the same CDR3. This chain links TRBV18 with TRBJ1-1; D is unresolved. Per the germline V gene, CDR1 is KGHSH and CDR2 is LQKENI. V lost 3 bases to trimming and J lost 1 base, with 6 bases between them. This CDR3 spans 13 amino acids. The chain's CDR3 is CASSPGGNTEAFF. The CDR3 DNA sequence: TGTGCCAGCTCACCGGGTGGGAACACTGAAGCTTTCTTT.

The chain employs TRBV5-4 and TRBJ2-7; the D gene is possibly TRBD2 (5 bases). Trimming took 0 bases from V and 2 from J, leaving 12 bases between them. CDR1 and CDR2 from the germline V gene are SGHNT and YYREEE (reference sequence). There are 15 residues in the CDR3. CDR3 sequence: CASSLGPGFPYEQYF. DNA of the CDR3: TGTGCCAGCAGCTTGGGTCCGGGGTTCCCCTACGAGCAGTACTTC.

In its sample, this clone was seen a few times. V and J are TRBV7-9 and TRBJ1-5; the D gene is possibly TRBD1 (5 bases). The CDR3 contains 14 residues. The V end lost 6 bases, the J end lost 6 bases, and 15 bases lay between the germline ends. Germline lookup yields CDR1 SEHNR and CDR2 FQNEAQ (reference sequence). The CDR3 sequence: CASSQTGEGQPQHF. The DNA for the CDR3 is TGTGCCAGCAGTCAAACGGGGGAGGGTCAGCCCCAGCATTTT.

The chain is built from TRBV10-3 and TRBJ2-1, with no clear D. Trimming removed 0 bases at V and 0 bases at J, with 21 bases between. Germline V gene sequence: CDR1 ENHRY, CDR2 SYGVKD. The CDR3 totals 20 residues. Here the CDR3 DNA reads TGTGCCATCAGTGAGTCGATGATCGACCCTCAGGTTAGCTCCTACAATGAGCAGTTCTTC. It yields the protein CAISESMIDPQVSSYNEQFF.

The chain links TRBV27 to TRBJ2-5; 10 nucleotides agree with TRBD2. Per the germline V gene, CDR1 is MNHEY and CDR2 is SMNVEV (reference sequence). V trimming: 5 bases; J trimming: 0 bases; junction bases outside the gene matches: 6. The length of the CDR3 is 16 residues. The CDR3 loop reads CASSTTGLANQETQYF. The CDR3 nucleotides read TGTGCCAGCAGTACCACGGGACTAGCGAACCAAGAGACCCAGTACTTC.

The chain recombines TRBV6-1 with TRBJ1-4; no definite D call. The germline V and J ends were trimmed by 0 bases and 0 bases, with 17 bases remaining between them. CDR1 is MNHNS, CDR2 SASEGT, per germline. The length of the CDR3 is 19 residues. The CDR3 nucleotides read TGTGCCAGCAGTGAAGCGTGGCAGAGCCTTCTTACAACTAATGAAAAACTGTTTTTT. Translated, it gives CASSEAWQSLLTTNEKLFF.

V usage is TRBV15 and J usage is TRBJ2-7, with unresolved D. The CDR3 is 15 residues long. CDR1 and CDR2 from the germline V gene are LNHNV and YYDKDF (reference sequence). Deletions cut 0 bases from V and 6 bases from J, with 15 bases between. In nucleotides, the CDR3 is TGTGCCACCAGCAGAGATCAAAACTCGCGTTCCGAGCAGTACTTC. Protein sequence: CATSRDQNSRSEQYF. Filled out from reference TRBV15 and TRBJ2-7, the complete variable domain reads DAMVIQNPRYQVTQFGKPVTLSCSQTLNHNVMYWYQQKSSQAPKLLFHYYDKDFNNEADTPDNFQSRRPNTSFCFLDIRSPGLGDTAMYLCATSRDQNSRSEQYFGPGTRLTVT.

This rearrangement joins TRBV7-6 to TRBJ2-7; tentative D call: TRBD2 (7 bases). V was cut by 7 bases and J by 0 bases, with 16 bases left in between. The CDR3 contains 15 residues. Looked up from germline, CDR1 is SGHVS and CDR2 is FNYEAQ. CDR3 DNA: TGTGCCAGCATCCGGGGCGGGGGCGCCTCCTACGAGCAGTACTTC. Residues: CASIRGGGASYEQYF.

This chain connects TRBV5-1 to TRBJ2-7, with a tentative D call TRBD1 (6 bases). This CDR3 region has 15 residues. Germline CDR1 SGHRS, CDR2 YFSETQ. V lost 3 bases and J lost 2, with 15 bases in between. CDR3 in amino acids: CASSYGGAPAYEQYF. The CDR3 DNA reads TGCGCCAGCAGCTATGGGGGCGCTCCTGCCTACGAGCAGTACTTC.

The chain carries TRBV6-1 and TRBJ2-7; tentatively, D is TRBD1 (5 bases). V was trimmed by 6 bases and J by 5 bases, leaving 20 bases between them. Germline CDR1 MNHNS, CDR2 SASEGT. The CDR3 extends over 15 amino acids. The CDR3 region has the DNA TGTGCCAGCAGCAATAATCGACAGCTTGGGAACGAGCAGTACTTC. It codes for CASSNNRQLGNEQYF.

For this clone: The identical CDR3 is also encoded by other nucleotide sequences in the sample. The chain couples TRBV5-4 to TRBJ2-5, with 16 bases lining up with TRBD2. Trimming removed 3 bases from V and 5 bases from J; junction bases left unmatched: 7. Germline CDR1 is SGHNT and CDR2 is YYREEE (reference sequence). The CDR3 sequence is 17 residues long. The CDR3 reads CASSSGTSGGAGETQYF. CDR3 bases: TGTGCCAGCAGCTCCGGGACTAGCGGGGGGGCGGGTGAGACCCAGTACTTC.

The chain combines TRBV6-5 with TRBJ1-6, with D unresolved. This CDR3 is built from 13 residues. The germline V and J ends were trimmed by 9 bases and 2 bases, with 8 bases remaining between them. The germline V gene encodes CDR1 MNHEY and CDR2 SVGAGI. The CDR3 protein is CASTITYNSPLHF. The CDR3 DNA reads TGTGCCAGTACGATTACCTATAATTCACCCCTCCACTTT.